Sequencing of this T cell receptor beta chain was carried out in a study of T cells in localized non-small cell lung cancer. Study outcomes and limitations: The highest T cell clonality was in uninvolved adjacent lung, above tumor. Paired adjacent lung recovered a median about 60 of the top 100 tumor clones. Among blood samples, higher T cell density accompanied longer overall survival. Since sequencing was restricted to only one region of the tumor, intratumor heterogeneity remains a possibility.

Here immunoSEQ multiplex PCR was the method, and the copy in TCRdb shows in-frame clones only, minus some. The sample includes about 13,000 clones, more than 70% of them seen just once. This clone showed up just once. The antigen is unknown. Germline values: CDR1 GTSNPN, CDR2 SVGIG (reference sequence). V lost 6 bases and J lost 1, with 15 bases in between. The CDR3 sequence is 14 residues long. This TCR was sampled from a male donor aged 60 or over with stage III lung adenocarcinoma. This specimen consisted of peripheral blood, obtained before any cancer treatment. The chain couples TRBV30 to TRBJ2-5; D gene ambiguous. The CDR3 bases are TGTGCCTGTCGACCAAGTTTTTCCCAAGAGACCCAGTACTTC. As protein: CACRPSFSQETQYF.